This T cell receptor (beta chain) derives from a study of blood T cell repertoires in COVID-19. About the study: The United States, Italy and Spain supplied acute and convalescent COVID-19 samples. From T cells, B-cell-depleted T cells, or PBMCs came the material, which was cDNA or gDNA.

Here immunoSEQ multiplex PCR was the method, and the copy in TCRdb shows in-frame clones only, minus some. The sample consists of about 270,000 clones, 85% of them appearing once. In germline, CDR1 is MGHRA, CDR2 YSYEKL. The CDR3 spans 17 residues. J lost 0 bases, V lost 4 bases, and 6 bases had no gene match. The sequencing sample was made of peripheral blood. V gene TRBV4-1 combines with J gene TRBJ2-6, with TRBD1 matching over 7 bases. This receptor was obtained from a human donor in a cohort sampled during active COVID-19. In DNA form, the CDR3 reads TGCGCCAGCAGCCGCGGACAGGCCCGCTCTGGGGCCAACGTCCTGACTTTC. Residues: CASSRGQARSGANVLTF.